This T cell receptor beta chain was sequenced for a study of vaccination effects on CD4 cells after COVID-19. Notes on the study in general: Newly vaccine-induced clones made up most of the convalescents' post-vaccine spike-reactive clones.

On this clone itself: The antigen is not known.

Sequenced by immunoSEQ multiplex PCR; TCRdb stores in-frame clones only, minus some. Among approximately 30,000 clones listed, around 75% were seen once. Following culture for around 10 days, CD4+ T cells were isolated. The person had PCR-confirmed SARS-CoV-2 infection between March and December 2020. Participants each got two BNT162b2 or mRNA-1273 vaccine doses. The source of this sequence is a human donor who had a prior SARS-CoV-2 infection. The input for sequencing was CD4+ T cells from PBMCs cultured without peptide, taken after COVID-19 vaccination.

This CDR3 is CASSLGQKNGYTF. CDR3 nucleotides: TGTGCCAGCAGTTTGGGACAAAAGAATGGCTACACCTTC. The chain employs TRBV12-3 or TRBV12-4 and TRBJ1-2, with D possibly being TRBD1 (6 bases). V gave up 3 bases and J gave up 6 bases, with 11 bases separating them. The CDR3 has 13 residues.